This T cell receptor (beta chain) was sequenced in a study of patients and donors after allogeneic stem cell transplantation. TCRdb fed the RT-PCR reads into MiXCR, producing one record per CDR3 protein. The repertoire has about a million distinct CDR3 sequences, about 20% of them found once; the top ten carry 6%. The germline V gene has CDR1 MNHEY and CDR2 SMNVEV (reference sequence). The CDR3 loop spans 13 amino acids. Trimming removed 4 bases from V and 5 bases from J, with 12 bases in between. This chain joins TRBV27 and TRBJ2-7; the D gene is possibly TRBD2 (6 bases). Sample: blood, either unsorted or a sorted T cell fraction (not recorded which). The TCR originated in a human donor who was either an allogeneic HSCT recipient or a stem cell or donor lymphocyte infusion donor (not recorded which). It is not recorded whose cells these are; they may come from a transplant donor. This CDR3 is CASSSRGSNEQYF. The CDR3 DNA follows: TGTGCCAGCAGTTCTCGGGGGAGTAACGAGCAGTACTTC.